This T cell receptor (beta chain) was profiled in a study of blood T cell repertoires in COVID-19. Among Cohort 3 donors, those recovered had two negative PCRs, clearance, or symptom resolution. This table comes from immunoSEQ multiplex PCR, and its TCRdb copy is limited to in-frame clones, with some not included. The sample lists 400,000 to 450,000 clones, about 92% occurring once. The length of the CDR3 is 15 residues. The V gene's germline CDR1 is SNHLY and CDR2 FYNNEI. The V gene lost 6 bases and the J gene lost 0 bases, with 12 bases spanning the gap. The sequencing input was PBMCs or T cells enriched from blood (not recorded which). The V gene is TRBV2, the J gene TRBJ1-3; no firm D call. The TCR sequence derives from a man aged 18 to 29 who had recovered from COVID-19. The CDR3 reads CASRRAGSSGNTIYF. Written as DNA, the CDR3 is TGTGCCAGCAGGAGGGCGGGGAGCTCTGGAAACACCATATATTTT.